These T cell receptor beta chains were read from a single sample in a study of blood T cell repertoires in COVID-19. Assay: immunoSEQ multiplex PCR; the TCRdb copy retains only in-frame clones and omits some. The sample consists of 45,000 to 60,000 clones, roughly 80% of them appearing once. The sequencing sample was made of peripheral blood. The receptors derive from a human donor in a cohort sampled during active COVID-19. Both conserved end residues are part of each CDR3. Fields, in order: CDR3 length, V gene, J gene, D gene, clone size, CDR3 protein, CDR3 DNA. The D gene is left open where the match is weak. A clone size is listed for some rows: how often the clone was seen (once, few, many), or a class if it is expanded.

14	TRBV7-2	TRBJ2-2	TRBD2	.	CASSQTGGTGELFF	TGTGCCAGCAGCCAGACGGGGGGTACCGGGGAGCTGTTTTTT
18	TRBV19	TRBJ1-6	.	once	CASSRNRAASSYNSPLHF	TGTGCCAGTAGTAGAAACAGGGCGGCGAGCTCCTATAATTCACCCCTCCACTTT
15	TRBV6-5	TRBJ1-6	.	.	CASTFTGAYNSPLHF	TGTGCCAGCACTTTTACGGGGGCCTATAATTCACCCCTCCACTTT
15	TRBV27	TRBJ1-1	TRBD1	.	CASSLLDRGLTEAFF	TGTGCCAGCAGTTTATTGGACAGGGGGCTTACTGAAGCTTTCTTT
16	TRBV27	TRBJ2-2	.	.	CASSSGQSGNTGELFF	TGTGCCAGCAGCTCTGGACAGTCCGGGAACACCGGGGAGCTGTTTTTT
14	TRBV7-6	TRBJ2-7	TRBD1	.	CASSLVIGGSEQYF	TGTGCCAGCAGCTTAGTTATAGGGGGCAGCGAGCAGTACTTC
17	TRBV11-2	TRBJ1-3	.	.	CASSTFQGYGLGNTIYF	TGTGCCAGCAGCACCTTCCAGGGATATGGGCTCGGAAACACCATATATTTT
14	TRBV10-3	TRBJ2-2	TRBD2	.	CAISGRGEDGELFF	TGTGCCATCAGTGGGCGGGGGGAAGACGGGGAGCTGTTTTTT
11	TRBV30	TRBJ1-3	.	.	CAWSSGNTIYF	TGTGCCTGGAGCTCCGGAAACACCATATATTTT
15	TRBV3-1/TRBV3-2	TRBJ1-2	TRBD1	.	CASSQERGRTYGYTF	TGTGCCAGCAGCCAAGAAAGGGGGCGCACCTATGGCTACACCTTC
14	TRBV7-9	TRBJ1-2	TRBD1	.	CASSEDRVRIGYTF	TGTGCCAGCAGCGAAGACAGGGTCCGCATAGGCTACACCTTC
11	TRBV7-6	TRBJ1-1	.	.	CASRLVREAFF	TGTGCCAGCCGTCTTGTTAGAGAAGCTTTCTTT
13	TRBV29-1	TRBJ2-7	TRBD2	.	CSVVAGGPREQYF	TGCAGCGTTGTGGCGGGGGGGCCGCGCGAGCAGTACTTC
16	TRBV7-9	TRBJ2-3	.	.	CASSWERGSSTDTQYF	TGTGCCAGCAGCTGGGAAAGGGGGTCGAGCACAGATACGCAGTATTTT
16	TRBV19	TRBJ2-3	TRBD2	.	CASSIVAGGNTDTQYF	TGTGCCAGTAGTATAGTAGCGGGGGGGAACACAGATACGCAGTATTTT
16	TRBV28	TRBJ1-4	.	.	CASSFEARGANEKLFF	TGTGCCAGCAGTTTTGAAGCTCGGGGGGCTAATGAAAAACTGTTTTTT
11	TRBV6-6	TRBJ1-2	.	.	CASSYSEGYTF	TGTGCCAGCAGTTACTCCGAGGGCTACACCTTC
16	TRBV13	TRBJ1-5	TRBD1	.	CASSPGQGRSNQPQHF	TGTGCCAGCAGCCCGGGACAGGGGAGAAGCAATCAGCCCCAGCATTTT
16	TRBV7-8	TRBJ1-1	.	.	CASSLALGQGNTEAFF	TGTGCCAGCAGCTTAGCTTTAGGGCAGGGGAACACTGAAGCTTTCTTT
12	TRBV6-5	TRBJ2-1	TRBD1	.	CASGTGALEQFF	TGTGCCAGCGGGACAGGGGCCCTTGAGCAGTTCTTC
16	TRBV11-2	TRBJ1-2	.	.	CASSWGRGSRNYGYTF	TGTGCCAGCAGCTGGGGTAGGGGGTCGCGAAACTATGGCTACACCTTC
19	TRBV15	TRBJ1-2	TRBD1	.	CATSRDLWGQVSPHTGYTF	TGTGCCACCAGCAGGGACCTTTGGGGACAGGTTTCCCCCCACACAGGCTACACCTTC
16	TRBV7-2	TRBJ1-5	.	.	CASSLGSGNSNQPQHF	TGTGCCAGCAGCTTAGGGTCCGGGAACAGCAATCAGCCCCAGCATTTT
11	TRBV20-1	TRBJ1-5	.	.	CSAGGGEPQHF	TGCAGTGCTGGGGGAGGTGAGCCCCAGCATTTT
15	TRBV19	TRBJ2-1	TRBD1	.	CASRPYGGGTGYEFF	TGTGCCAGTAGACCCTACGGAGGCGGGACAGGGTATGAGTTCTTC
14	TRBV3-1/TRBV3-2	TRBJ2-7	.	.	CASTSRGGQDEQYF	TGTGCCAGCACCTCCCGTGGGGGCCAGGACGAGCAGTACTTC
19	TRBV6-2/TRBV6-3	TRBJ2-7	TRBD2	.	CASSYPRTSGGPNLYEQYF	TGTGCCAGCAGTTACCCTCGGACTAGCGGGGGCCCGAACCTCTACGAGCAGTACTTC
14	TRBV15	TRBJ2-7	.	.	CATSPWTRTAEQYF	TGTGCCACCAGCCCCTGGACACGCACCGCCGAGCAGTACTTC
13	TRBV7-2	TRBJ1-1	.	few	CASSLGGPPGAFF	TGTGCCAGCAGCTTAGGAGGTCCCCCTGGGGCTTTCTTT
15	TRBV27	TRBJ2-7	TRBD1	.	CASSSGQGGYYEQYF	TGTGCCAGCAGTTCTGGACAGGGGGGTTACTACGAGCAGTACTTC
15	TRBV18	TRBJ2-1	.	few	CASSFAGGTYNEQFF	TGTGCCAGCTCATTTGCAGGGGGGACCTACAATGAGCAGTTCTTC
15	TRBV7-3	TRBJ1-1	.	.	CASSLTGGMNTEAFF	TGTGCCAGCAGCTTGACGGGGGGGATGAACACTGAAGCTTTCTTT
15	TRBV30	TRBJ2-2	TRBD1	.	CAWRPGTGWAGELFF	TGTGCCTGGAGGCCCGGGACAGGGTGGGCCGGGGAGCTGTTTTTT
11	TRBV19	TRBJ2-7	.	.	CASVGGTEQYF	TGTGCCAGTGTTGGGGGCACCGAGCAGTACTTC
17	TRBV4-1	TRBJ2-3	TRBD2	.	CASSQGGGGGGADTQYF	TGCGCCAGCAGCCAAGGTGGTGGCGGGGGGGGAGCGGATACGCAGTATTTT
16	TRBV2	TRBJ2-2	.	.	CASSVLDRRNTGELFF	TGTGCCAGCAGTGTTCTCGACAGGAGAAACACCGGGGAGCTGTTTTTT
20	TRBV6-2/TRBV6-3	TRBJ1-6	TRBD1	.	CASSYPKGRDSRSYNSPLHF	TGTGCCAGCAGTTACCCAAAGGGCCGGGACAGCCGCTCCTATAATTCACCCCTCCACTTT
15	TRBV6-5	TRBJ1-3	.	.	CASSFRGLSGNTIYF	TGTGCCAGCAGTTTCCGGGGACTCTCTGGAAACACCATATATTTT
13	TRBV7-2	TRBJ1-4	.	.	CASSPAAGEKLFF	TGTGCCAGCAGCCCGGCTGCAGGTGAAAAACTGTTTTTT
15	TRBV3-1/TRBV3-2	TRBJ2-1	.	.	CASSRLAPDYNEQFF	TGTGCCAGCAGCCGTTTAGCGCCGGACTACAATGAGCAGTTCTTC
16	TRBV20-1	TRBJ1-4	.	.	CSASSKSGQRDEKLFF	TGCAGTGCTAGTTCTAAATCGGGCCAGCGGGATGAAAAACTGTTTTTT
13	TRBV7-2	TRBJ2-3	TRBD2	.	CARGGGAGDTQYF	TGTGCCAGAGGCGGGGGGGCAGGGGATACGCAGTATTTT
15	TRBV9	TRBJ1-5	.	.	CASSVDGVGNQPQHF	TGTGCCAGCAGCGTAGACGGGGTTGGCAATCAGCCCCAGCATTTT
11	TRBV20-1	TRBJ2-7	.	few	CSAGQSYEQYF	TGCAGTGCTGGACAGAGCTACGAGCAGTACTTC
13	TRBV12-3/TRBV12-4	TRBJ1-1	.	.	CASSYRVVTEAFF	TGTGCCAGCAGTTACAGGGTGGTAACTGAAGCTTTCTTT
13	TRBV18	TRBJ2-7	.	.	CASSRAQGYEQYF	TGTGCCAGCTCTCGCGCACAGGGCTACGAGCAGTACTTC